This entry concerns a single T cell receptor (beta chain). The table came from immunoSEQ multiplex PCR; TCRdb's copy has only in-frame clones and leaves some out. The data show tens of thousands of clones, with around 90% seen just once and roughly 8% held by the top ten. This sample is drawn from a study of T cell responses to AZD1222 COVID-19 vaccine. Per the germline V gene, CDR1 is MNHEY and CDR2 is SMNVEV (reference sequence). V lost 1 base and J 5 bases, leaving 15 bases between the germline ends. The CDR3 runs 15 residues. The chain has TRBV27 and TRBJ2-7; the D call may be TRBD1 or TRBD2 (5 bases each). This clonotype was obtained from an adult who received the AZD1222 COVID-19 vaccine. The source was peripheral blood, collected 28 days after the second AZD1222 dose. CDR3 coding DNA: TGTGCCAGCAGTTTATACCTTCAGGGAGTCCACGAGCAGTACTTC. The encoded protein is CASSLYLQGVHEQYF.